This entry lists 31 T cell receptor beta chains sequenced from one sample in a study of cytomegalovirus exposure and HLA in healthy donors. Use of 60 Vbeta and 13 Jbeta primers characterized the PCR. TCRdb's copy holds only in-frame clones and misses some; the assay was immunoSEQ multiplex PCR. This sample has tens of thousands of clones, with less than 75% found just once. Specimen: PBMCs. The receptors derive from a woman in her 30s in good health and CMV-seropositive.

The chain carries TRBV27 and TRBJ2-5; 9 bases agree with TRBD1. The closer fit of TRBJ2-7 to the DNA end suggests the J call may be wrong. Germline CDR1 MNHEY, CDR2 SMNVEV (reference sequence). This CDR3 comprises 15 residues. The CDR3 region is CASRSTGGKAYEQYF. The CDR3 region has the DNA TGTGCCAGCAGGTCAACAGGGGGCAAAGCCTACGAGCAGTACTTC.

The chain combines TRBV18 with TRBJ1-1; TRBD1 agrees at 8 bases. CDR1 is KGHSH and CDR2 is LQKENI in the germline V gene. The CDR3 is 14 amino acids. The V segment lost 3 bases and the J segment 5 bases; nucleotides outside the gene matches: 5. Written as DNA, the CDR3 is TGTGCCAGCTCACCGGACAGGGTGGGGACTGAAGCTTTCTTT. Residues: CASSPDRVGTEAFF.

This chain connects TRBV27 to TRBJ1-6; 7 bases fit TRBD1. Trimming took 2 bases from V and 6 from J; bases not matched to a gene: 7. Germline CDR1 reads MNHEY; CDR2 reads SMNVEV (reference sequence). The CDR3 length is 16 residues. CDR3 sequence: CASSLRPGTANSPLHF. CDR3 nucleotides: TGTGCCAGCAGTTTAAGACCCGGGACAGCTAATTCACCCCTCCACTTT.

In its sample, this clone was seen once. The chain recombines TRBV7-6 with TRBJ2-1, with D possibly matching TRBD2 (6 bases). The ends were cut back, 3 bases at V and 6 bases at J, with 18 bases in the middle. The length of the CDR3 is 16 residues. CDR1 is SGHVS, CDR2 FNYEAQ, per germline. CDR3 protein: CASSLEVAAIGNEQFF. CDR3 DNA: TGTGCCAGCAGCTTGGAGGTAGCGGCAATCGGCAATGAGCAGTTCTTC.

The rearrangement links TRBV18 to TRBJ1-4; TRBD1 agrees at 8 bases. Per the germline V gene, CDR1 is KGHSH and CDR2 is LQKENI. This CDR3 has 14 amino acids. After removal of 3 bases from V and 6 bases from J, the junction contained 3 bases not matched to a gene. The CDR3 loop reads CASSPGQAYEKLFF. The CDR3 bases are TGTGCCAGCTCACCGGGACAGGCGTATGAAAAACTGTTTTTT.

The chain recombines TRBV7-8 with TRBJ2-3; D call uncertain. Germline V gene sequence: CDR1 SGHVS, CDR2 FQNEAQ. The CDR3 runs 15 residues. V dropped 2 bases and J dropped 2 bases, with 11 bases sitting between them. This CDR3 is CASSLSVAVTDTQYF. The CDR3 nucleotides are TGTGCCAGCAGCTTAAGCGTTGCAGTCACAGATACGCAGTATTTT.

As to this clone: An end of the junction differs from the germline gene, which may be a read error. V is TRBV6-5 and J is TRBJ1-2; D call uncertain. This CDR3 spans 15 amino acids. CDR1 is MNHEY and CDR2 is SVGAGI in the germline V gene. The CDR3 spells CASSYSAWSNYGYPF. The CDR3 bases are TGTGCCAGCAGTTACTCAGCGTGGTCTAACTATGGCTACCCCTTC.

The genes are TRBV25-1 and TRBJ2-1, with TRBD1 matching over 8 bases. This CDR3 contains 17 residues. Trimming removed 1 base from V and 8 bases from J; junction bases left unmatched: 13. The germline V gene encodes CDR1 MGHDK and CDR2 SYGVNS. The DNA of the CDR3 is TGTGCCAGCAGTGAATTAGAGGACAGGGAGCTGGGTGATGAGCAGTTCTTC. Its protein is CASSELEDRELGDEQFF.

This clone has a handful of counts. The chain uses TRBV25-1 and TRBJ2-5; D might be TRBD1 (6 bases). V shed 8 bases and J shed 2 bases, with 18 bases lying between them. Germline CDR1 reads MGHDK; CDR2 reads SYGVNS. The CDR3 has 15 residues. The CDR3 nucleotides read TGTGCCAGCGCAGAACTACAGGGACCACAAGAGACCCAGTACTTC. Protein: CASAELQGPQETQYF.

The table lists this clone with a count of one. This chain joins TRBV4-1 and TRBJ2-5; D perhaps matches TRBD2 (5 bases). The length of the CDR3 is 14 residues. From germline, CDR1 is MGHRA and CDR2 YSYEKL. The germline V and J ends were trimmed by 0 bases and 5 bases, with 10 bases remaining between them. Here the CDR3 reads CASSQDRLAETQYF. CDR3 nucleotide sequence: TGCGCCAGCAGCCAAGATCGGCTAGCTGAGACCCAGTACTTC.

The V call is TRBV6-9, the J call TRBJ1-1; tentative D call: TRBD1 (5 bases). V lost 5 bases, J lost 4 bases, and 17 bases lay in between. Germline values: CDR1 MNHGY, CDR2 SVAAGI. The CDR3 consists of 15 residues. The CDR3: CASSPRRGNPTEAFF. The CDR3 DNA follows: TGTGCCAGCAGTCCCAGGAGGGGAAACCCCACTGAAGCTTTCTTT.

The gene calls are TRBV14 and TRBJ2-3, with a possible D match to TRBD1 (5 bases). The germline CDR1 and CDR2 sequences are SGHDN and FVKESK. CDR3 size: 16 residues. Trimming took 0 bases from V and 0 from J, leaving 10 bases between them. The CDR3 here is CASSQEVKGSTDTQYF. CDR3 nucleotide sequence: TGTGCCAGCAGCCAAGAAGTGAAGGGGAGCACAGATACGCAGTATTTT. Full variable domain (outside the CDR3, taken from reference TRBV14 and TRBJ2-3): EAGVTQFPSHSVIEKGQTVTLRCDPISGHDNLYWYRRVMGKEIKFLLHFVKESKQDESGMPNNRFLAERTGGTYSTLKVQPAELEDSGVYFCASSQEVKGSTDTQYFGPGTRLTVL.

The V call is TRBV5-1, the J call TRBJ2-7; unclear D gene. CDR1 and CDR2 from the germline V gene are SGHRS and YFSETQ. The length of the CDR3 is 14 residues. V was clipped by 4 bases and J by 4 bases, with 15 bases between them. CDR3 nucleotide sequence: TGCGCCAGCAGCCCCGACCCCTCCAGGTACGAGCAGTACTTC. Amino acid sequence: CASSPDPSRYEQYF.

The V and J genes are TRBV2 and TRBJ1-6; 8 bases match TRBD1. This CDR3 region has 15 residues. V was pared by 6 bases and J by 9 bases, with 10 bases of the junction left unmatched. The germline V gene encodes CDR1 SNHLY and CDR2 FYNNEI. The CDR3 reads CASRARDRSISPLHF. In DNA, the CDR3 is TGTGCCAGCAGAGCTAGGGACAGGTCGATTTCACCCCTCCACTTT.

This clone was seen a handful of times. J is TRBJ2-3 and V is TRBV6-1; TRBD2 agrees at 10 bases. V dropped 5 bases and J dropped 9; count of bases not matched to a gene: 11. Germline CDR1 and CDR2: MNHNS and SASEGT. This CDR3 is 15 amino acids long. The CDR3 loop is CASSSSGGAIGTQYF. DNA of the CDR3: TGTGCCAGCAGTTCAAGCGGGGGGGCCATCGGGACGCAGTATTTT.

The chain joins TRBV5-6 to TRBJ2-7, with 8 bases fitting TRBD1. Per germline, CDR1 SGHDT and CDR2 YYEEEE. The junction had 8 bases not matched to a gene; V was cut back by 4 bases and J by 2 bases. This CDR3 has 15 amino acids. In nucleotides, the CDR3 is TGTGCCAGCAGCAGTTGGACAGGGTTCCCCTACGAGCAGTACTTC. This codes for CASSSWTGFPYEQYF.

This chain joins TRBV2 and TRBJ1-2; a possible D gene is TRBD1 (5 bases). The CDR3 totals 14 residues. CDR1 is SNHLY and CDR2 is FYNNEI in the germline V gene. Trimming removed 6 bases from V and 1 base from J, with 12 bases in between. In DNA form, the CDR3 reads TGTGCCAGCAGCAGAGGGACTTTTAACTATGGCTACACCTTC. Amino acid sequence: CASSRGTFNYGYTF.

This clone came up a few times. The V gene is TRBV6-1, the J gene TRBJ2-1, with 8 bases aligning to TRBD1. CDR3 length equals 12 residues. CDR1 is MNHNS, CDR2 SASEGT, per germline. The V gene end was trimmed by 9 bases and the J gene end by 12 bases; junction bases not matched to a gene: 10. The CDR3 coding sequence is TGTGCCAGTCGACAGGGGAGTATCGGGCAGTTCTTC. Amino acids: CASRQGSIGQFF.

Written as DNA, the CDR3 is TGTGCCAGCAGTGAAATCGGCGGGCAGCCCCAGCATTTT. Protein product: CASSEIGGQPQHF. V usage is TRBV6-5 and J usage is TRBJ1-5; no reliable D call. In germline, CDR1 is MNHEY, CDR2 SVGAGI. Between the trimmed V and J ends, which lost 5 bases and 7 bases, there was a span of 12 bases. There are 13 residues in the CDR3.

The chain couples TRBV7-2 to TRBJ2-3; 11 bases map to TRBD2. Germline loops: CDR1 SGHTA, CDR2 FQGNSA. V shed 0 bases and J 2 bases; nucleotides not matched to a gene: 4. The CDR3 runs to 17 residues. The CDR3 here is CASSLALAGGPTDTQYF. Here the CDR3 DNA reads TGTGCCAGCAGCTTAGCGCTAGCGGGGGGCCCCACAGATACGCAGTATTTT.

The gene calls are TRBV30 and TRBJ1-1; possibly TRBD1 for D (5 bases). Trimming left V 3 bases short and J 1 base short, with 12 bases between. Germline-derived CDR1 and CDR2 are GTSNPN and SVGIG (reference sequence). This CDR3 contains 14 residues. The CDR3 is CAWSGGTGNTEAFF. The CDR3 coding sequence is TGTGCCTGGAGCGGGGGGACGGGGAACACTGAAGCTTTCTTT. Full variable domain (remainder filled in from reference TRBV30 and TRBJ1-1): SQTIHQWPATLVQPVGSPLSLECTVEGTSNPNLYWYRQAAGRGLQLLFYSVGIGQISSEVPQNLSASRPQDRQFILSSKKLLLSDSGFYLCAWSGGTGNTEAFFGQGTRLTVV.

The chain links TRBV29-1 to TRBJ2-2; 11 nucleotides match TRBD2. The CDR3 is 15 amino acids. The V gene's germline CDR1 is SQVTM and CDR2 ANQGSEA. Unmatched junction bases numbered 4, after V lost 2 bases and J lost 5 bases. CDR3 nucleotide sequence: TGCAGCGTTGAACTAGCGGGGGGCGGTACCGGGGAGCTGTTTTTT. Protein: CSVELAGGGTGELFF.

The genes are TRBV7-2 and TRBJ2-7, with no clear D. The CDR3 is 15 amino acids. Between the trimmed V and J ends, which lost 1 base and 2 bases, there was a span of 12 bases. In germline, CDR1 is SGHTA, CDR2 FQGNSA. The CDR3 nucleotides are TGTGCCAGCAGCTTAGTGTCCGTACAAGCCTACGAGCAGTACTTC. This translates into CASSLVSVQAYEQYF.

This chain uses TRBV13 with TRBJ2-6; D is perhaps TRBD1 (5 bases). Per germline, CDR1 PRHDT and CDR2 FYEKMQ (reference sequence). Trimming cost V 3 bases and J 4 bases, with 10 bases left between them. The CDR3 is made up of 15 amino acids. CDR3 sequence reads: CASSFRVAGANVLTF. CDR3 bases: TGTGCCAGCAGCTTCAGGGTGGCCGGGGCCAACGTCCTGACTTTC.

CDR3 amino acids: CASQGGYNSPLHF. The CDR3 nucleotides are TGTGCCAGCCAGGGGGGTTACAATTCACCCCTCCACTTT. This chain joins TRBV28 and TRBJ1-6, with 7 bases aligning to TRBD1. CDR1 and CDR2 (germline): MDHEN, SYDVKM. The V and J ends lost 8 bases and 7 bases, in that order; junction bases with no gene match: 5. The CDR3 length is 13 residues. Full variable domain (remainder filled in from reference TRBV28 and TRBJ1-6): DVKVTQSSRYLVKRTGEKVFLECVQDMDHENMFWYRQDPGLGLRLIYFSYDVKMKEKGDIPEGYSVSREKKERFSLILESASTNQTSMYLCASQGGYNSPLHFGNGTRLTVT.

The chain carries TRBV7-8 and TRBJ2-7; D may be TRBD1 (6 bases). The CDR3 sequence is 15 residues long. The germline gives CDR1 SGHVS, CDR2 FQNEAQ. The V gene lost 1 base and the J gene lost 3 bases, with 13 bases spanning the gap. CDR3: CASSLVGRGGYEQYF. The CDR3 coding sequence is TGTGCCAGCAGCTTAGTTGGCAGGGGCGGCTACGAGCAGTACTTC.

The table lists this clone with a few counts. The chain uses TRBV7-6 and TRBJ2-7; 11 bases agree with TRBD2. The J segment lost 7 bases and the V segment lost 1 base, leaving 9 bases of the junction unmatched. The germline V gene has CDR1 SGHVS and CDR2 FNYEAQ. The CDR3 spans 16 residues. CDR3 in DNA: TGTGCCAGCAGCTTAGGGGGAAGAGGGACTAGCGGAGAGCAGTACTTC. Translation: CASSLGGRGTSGEQYF. The whole variable domain, remainder taken from reference TRBV7-6 and TRBJ2-7, is GAGVSQSPRYKVTKRGQDVALRCDPISGHVSLYWYRQALGQGPEFLTYFNYEAQQDKSGLPNDRFSAERPEGSISTLTIQRTEQRDSAMYRCASSLGGRGTSGEQYFGPGTRLTVT.

The V and J genes are TRBV7-2 and TRBJ2-4; possible D gene TRBD2, 6 bases. CDR1 and CDR2 from the germline V gene are SGHTA and FQGNSA. The length of the CDR3 is 14 residues. V lost 0 bases, J lost 6 bases, and 9 bases lay in between. DNA for the CDR3: TGTGCCAGCAGCTTAGCCGCGGAGGGAAACATTCAGTACTTC. Its protein product is CASSLAAEGNIQYF.

The chain links TRBV27 to TRBJ1-2; D not certain. CDR1 is MNHEY, CDR2 SMNVEV, per germline (reference sequence). This CDR3 comprises 14 residues. With 8 bases removed from V and 8 bases from J, the gap between germline ends came to 21 bases. The CDR3 spells CASAYTSGVGGYTF. The DNA of the CDR3 is TGTGCCAGCGCCTATACCTCCGGGGTGGGGGGCTACACCTTC.

The chain couples TRBV30 to TRBJ1-2; 9 positions agree with TRBD1. The ends lost 5 bases at V and 7 bases at J; junction bases unmatched: 11. This CDR3 has 14 residues. The germline gives CDR1 GTSNPN, CDR2 SVGIG (reference sequence). The CDR3 DNA reads as TGTGCCTGGGCCGGAAAACAGGGGGCTTTTGGCTACACCTTC. It encodes CAWAGKQGAFGYTF. Drawing the rest from reference TRBV30 and TRBJ1-2, the complete variable domain is SQTIHQWPATLVQPVGSPLSLECTVEGTSNPNLYWYRQAAGRGLQLLFYSVGIGQISSEVPQNLSASRPQDRQFILSSKKLLLSDSGFYLCAWAGKQGAFGYTFGSGTRLTVV.

V usage is TRBV6-5 and J usage is TRBJ2-3; 7 positions match TRBD1. From germline, CDR1 is MNHEY and CDR2 SVGAGI. The CDR3 extends over 15 amino acids. The V segment lost 6 bases and the J segment 0 bases; nucleotides outside the gene matches: 6. The CDR3 is CASSPGQHSTDTQYF. CDR3 DNA: TGTGCCAGCAGCCCGGGACAGCACAGCACAGATACGCAGTATTTT.